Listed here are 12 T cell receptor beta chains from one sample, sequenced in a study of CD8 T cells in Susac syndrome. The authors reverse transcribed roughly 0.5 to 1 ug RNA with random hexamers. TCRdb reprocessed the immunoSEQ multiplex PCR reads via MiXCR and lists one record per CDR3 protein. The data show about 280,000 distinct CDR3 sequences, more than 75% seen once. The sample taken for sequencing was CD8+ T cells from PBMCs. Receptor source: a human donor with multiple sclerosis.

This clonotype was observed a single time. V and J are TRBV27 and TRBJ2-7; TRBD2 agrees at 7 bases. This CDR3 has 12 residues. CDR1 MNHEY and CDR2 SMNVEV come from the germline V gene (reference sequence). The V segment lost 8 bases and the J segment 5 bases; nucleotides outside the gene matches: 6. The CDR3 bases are TGTGCCAGCGGGGGGGGATCCCACGAGCAGTACTTC. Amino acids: CASGGGSHEQYF.

The CDR3 sequence: CASSRGSAQYGYTF. CDR3 in DNA: TGTGCCAGCAGCCGAGGGTCAGCGCAATATGGCTACACCTTC. The V gene is TRBV9, the J gene TRBJ1-2; D gene ambiguous. Germline V lookup: CDR1 SGDLS, CDR2 YYNGEE. V lost 4 bases, J lost 5 bases, and 15 bases lay in between. The CDR3 totals 14 residues.

As DNA, the CDR3 is TGTGCCAGCAGCTTAGACGGGGGATTGAACACTGAAGCTTTCTTT. Translating it yields CASSLDGGLNTEAFF. This rearrangement joins TRBV11-2 to TRBJ1-1, with D possibly matching TRBD1 (5 bases). Germline V gene data show CDR1 as SGHAT and CDR2 as FQNNGV. The CDR3 has 15 amino acids. V shed 0 bases and J shed 0 bases, with 8 bases lying between them.

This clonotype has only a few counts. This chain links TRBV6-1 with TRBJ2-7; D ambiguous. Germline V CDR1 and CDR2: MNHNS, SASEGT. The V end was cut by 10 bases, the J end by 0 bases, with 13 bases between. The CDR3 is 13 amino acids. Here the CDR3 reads CAIVGGSSYEQYF. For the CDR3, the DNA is TGTGCCATCGTCGGCGGCAGCTCCTACGAGCAGTACTTC.

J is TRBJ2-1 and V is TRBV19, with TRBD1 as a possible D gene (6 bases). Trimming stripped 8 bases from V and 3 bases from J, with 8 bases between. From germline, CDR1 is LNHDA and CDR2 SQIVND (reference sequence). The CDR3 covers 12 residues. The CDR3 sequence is CASATGYNEQFF. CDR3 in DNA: TGTGCCAGTGCGACAGGCTACAATGAGCAGTTCTTC.

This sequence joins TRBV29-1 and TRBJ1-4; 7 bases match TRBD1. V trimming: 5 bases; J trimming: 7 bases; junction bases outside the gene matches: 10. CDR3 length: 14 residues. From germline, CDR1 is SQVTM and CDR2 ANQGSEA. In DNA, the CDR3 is TGCAGCGTTAGTTCCACAGGGGCTTTTGAAAAACTGTTTTTT. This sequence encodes CSVSSTGAFEKLFF.

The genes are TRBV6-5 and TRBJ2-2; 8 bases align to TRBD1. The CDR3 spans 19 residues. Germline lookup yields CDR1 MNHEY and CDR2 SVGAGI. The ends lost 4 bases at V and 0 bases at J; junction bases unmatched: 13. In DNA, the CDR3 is TGTGCCAGCAGTTCAGCCTTTAGGGACAGGTGGCCGAACACCGGGGAGCTGTTTTTT. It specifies CASSSAFRDRWPNTGELFF.

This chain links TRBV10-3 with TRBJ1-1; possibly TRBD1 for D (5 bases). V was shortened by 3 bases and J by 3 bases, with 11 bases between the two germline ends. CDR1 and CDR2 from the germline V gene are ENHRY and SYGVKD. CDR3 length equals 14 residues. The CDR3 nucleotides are TGTGCCATCAGTGATTGGGGGGACGACACTGAAGCTTTCTTT. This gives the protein CAISDWGDDTEAFF.

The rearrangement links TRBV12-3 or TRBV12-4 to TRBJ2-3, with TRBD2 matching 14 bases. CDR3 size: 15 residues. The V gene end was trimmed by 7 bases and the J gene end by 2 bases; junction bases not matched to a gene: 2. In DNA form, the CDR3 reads TGTGCCAGCAAGACTAGCGGGAGGGTCACAGATACGCAGTATTTT. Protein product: CASKTSGRVTDTQYF.

CDR3 residues: CSVGKPTTSGKGNEQFF. As DNA, the CDR3 is TGCAGCGTTGGCAAACCCACTACTAGCGGGAAGGGCAATGAGCAGTTCTTC. V and J are TRBV29-1 and TRBJ2-1; TRBD2 agrees at 10 bases. The CDR3 runs to 17 residues. V shed 4 bases, J shed 6 bases, and the junction held 15 bases outside the gene matches. CDR1 and CDR2 (germline): SQVTM, ANQGSEA.

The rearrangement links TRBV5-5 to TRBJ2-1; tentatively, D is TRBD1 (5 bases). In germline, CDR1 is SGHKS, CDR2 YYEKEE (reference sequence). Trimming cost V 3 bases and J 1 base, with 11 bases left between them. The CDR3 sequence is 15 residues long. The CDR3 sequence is CASSSVRGSYNEQFF. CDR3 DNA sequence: TGTGCCAGCAGCTCCGTAAGGGGATCCTACAATGAGCAGTTCTTC.

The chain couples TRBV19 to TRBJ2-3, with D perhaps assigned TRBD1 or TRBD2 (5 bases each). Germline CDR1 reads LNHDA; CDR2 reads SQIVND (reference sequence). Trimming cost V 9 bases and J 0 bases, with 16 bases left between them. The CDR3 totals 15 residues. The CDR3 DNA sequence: TGTGCCAGCATGACCGGGACGGCTAGCACAGATACGCAGTATTTT. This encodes CASMTGTASTDTQYF.